A selection of T cell receptor beta chains follows, all from one sample in a study of T cells in localized non-small cell lung cancer. Produced via immunoSEQ multiplex PCR; TCRdb's table is partial and in-frame only. The sample has over 30,000 clones, nearly 80% seen once. The material was peripheral blood, obtained before any cancer treatment. The receptors were sampled from a male donor at least 60 years old with stage II squamous cell lung carcinoma. Each CDR3 is given with its conserved first and last residue. Fields, in order: J gene, V gene, clone size, D gene, CDR3 DNA, CDR3 protein. The D gene is left open where the match is weak. Where a row states a size, it is once, few, many or the class of an expanded clone; other rows omit it.

>TRBJ2-1|TRBV27|medium-sized|NA
TGTGCCAGCAGTTCGGACTTACTGAATGAGCAGTTCTTC
CASSSDLLNEQFF
>TRBJ1-5|TRBV5-1|NA|TRBD1
TGCGCCAGCAGCTTGGAAGGGCTTAGGACAGGGGGTCAGCCCCAGCATTTT
CASSLEGLRTGGQPQHF
>TRBJ2-7|TRBV6-5|NA|NA
TGTGCCAGCAGGGGGCTAGCGTTTCCCTACGAGCAGTACTTC
CASRGLAFPYEQYF
>TRBJ1-4|TRBV5-6|few|NA
TGTGCCAGCAGCGGTGGAGGGGTACTCCCCAATGAAAAACTGTTTTTT
CASSGGGVLPNEKLFF
>TRBJ1-4|TRBV5-1|NA|NA
TGCGCCAGCAGCTTGACAGGGAAATTGGGAGAAAAACTGTTTTTT
CASSLTGKLGEKLFF
>TRBJ2-1|TRBV27|NA|NA
TGTGCCAGCAGCAGAGACCCGAATTTCCCCCTCTACAATGAGCAGTTCTTC
CASSRDPNFPLYNEQFF
>TRBJ2-5|TRBV5-6|NA|NA
TGTGCCAGCAGCTTGGCGGGGACCCAGTACTTC
CASSLAGTQYF
>TRBJ1-1|TRBV5-1|NA|NA
TGCGCCAGCAGCTTGCACTCGAACACTGAAGCTTTCTTT
CASSLHSNTEAFF
>TRBJ2-7|TRBV19|NA|TRBD2
TGTGCCAGTAGTATAGGGGGTAGTCCGGGAGGGAACTACGAGCAGTACTTC
CASSIGGSPGGNYEQYF
>TRBJ2-7|TRBV5-1|NA|NA
TGCGCCAGCAGCTTGAGCTGGACGGGTACCTACGAGCAGTACTTC
CASSLSWTGTYEQYF
>TRBJ1-1|TRBV29-1|NA|TRBD1
TGCAGCGCTGCGGGACAGGGGGGCTACGGTGAAGCTTTCTTT
CSAAGQGGYGEAFF
>TRBJ2-3|TRBV4-2|NA|NA
TGTGCCAGCAGCCAACTACTAGGACGGGCAGACGTCGCAGATACGCAGTATTTT
CASSQLLGRADVADTQYF
>TRBJ1-3|TRBV19|NA|TRBD1
TGTGCCAGTAGTCGTCAGGGGGGCGGAAACACCATATATTTT
CASSRQGGGNTIYF
>TRBJ1-3|TRBV5-6|NA|TRBD1
TGTGCCAGCAGCTTAAGGGGGCCCAACTCTGGAAACACCATATATTTT
CASSLRGPNSGNTIYF
>TRBJ2-5|TRBV7-2|NA|TRBD2
TGTGCCAGCAGCCCCAGACTAGCGGGGAGGGAGACCCAGTACTTC
CASSPRLAGRETQYF
>TRBJ1-3|TRBV28|few|TRBD1
TGTGCCAGCAGTAAGACCGGGACAGGGGCCTCTGGAAACACCATATATTTT
CASSKTGTGASGNTIYF
>TRBJ2-1|TRBV9|NA|TRBD1
TGTGCCAGCAGCCGCCAGACAGGGGGCGTAGATGAGCAGTTCTTC
CASSRQTGGVDEQFF
>TRBJ1-2|TRBV6-4|NA|TRBD1
TGTGCCAGCAGCCTAATTCCTTGTAAGGGGGCCTGTGGCTACACCTTC
CASSLIPCKGACGYTF
>TRBJ1-6|TRBV9|NA|NA
TGTGCCAGCAGCGTAGGTAATTCACCCCTCCACTTT
CASSVGNSPLHF
>TRBJ1-3|TRBV19|NA|NA
TGTGCCAGTAGTACGGGGGGCGGAAACACCATATATTTT
CASSTGGGNTIYF
>TRBJ2-7|TRBV18|NA|TRBD2
TGTGCCAGCCATGCTAGCGGGGCCCCCTACGAGCAGTACTTC
CASHASGAPYEQYF
>TRBJ1-1|TRBV2|NA|NA
TGTGCCAGCAGTGAAGGGGGCTGGACTGAAGCTTTCTTT
CASSEGGWTEAFF
>TRBJ2-3|TRBV30|NA|TRBD1
TGTGCCTGGAAGAAGACAGGGGGGCACACAGATACGCAGTATTTT
CAWKKTGGHTDTQYF
>TRBJ2-1|TRBV4-2|NA|TRBD2
TGTGCCAGCAGCCTTATGATGCTAGCGGGAGTCAATGAGCAGTTCTTC
CASSLMMLAGVNEQFF
>TRBJ2-1|TRBV18|NA|TRBD1
TGTGCCAGCTCACCACCAGGGGGCCCCAAGACTGAGCAGTTCTTC
CASSPPGGPKTEQFF
>TRBJ2-3|TRBV6-5|once|NA
TGTGCCAGCAGTTACTCGAGGGGGAGGGCGGATACGCAGTATTTT
CASSYSRGRADTQYF
>TRBJ2-2|TRBV7-2|NA|TRBD2
TGTGCCAGCAGCTTAGGAGCGGGGGGGCCCTACGGGGAGCTGTTTTTT
CASSLGAGGPYGELFF
>TRBJ1-2|TRBV18|NA|NA
TGTGCCAGCTCACCACCCGCAGGGCAGGGGAACTATGGCTACACCTTC
CASSPPAGQGNYGYTF
>TRBJ2-1|TRBV9|NA|TRBD2
TGTGCCAGCAGCGACCTAGCGGTCAATGAGCAGTTCTTC
CASSDLAVNEQFF
>TRBJ1-3|TRBV5-1|NA|NA
TGCGCCAGCAGCTTGGAGGGGTCGACTGGAAACACCATATATTTT
CASSLEGSTGNTIYF
>TRBJ1-2|TRBV7-9|once|NA
TGTGCCAGCAGCTTAGAGCGGCGTCCGGTGGGTGGCTACACCTTC
CASSLERRPVGGYTF
>TRBJ2-7|TRBV7-9|NA|NA
TGTGCCAGCAGCTTAGGAGTGGGGGGAGACTTAAACTACGAGCAGTACTTC
CASSLGVGGDLNYEQYF
>TRBJ2-3|TRBV11-3|NA|NA
TGTGCCAGCAGCCAAGAGGACCCCCCCTTCGCAGATACGCAGTATTTT
CASSQEDPPFADTQYF
>TRBJ2-3|TRBV7-9|NA|TRBD2
TGTGCCAGCAGCTCAGGACTAGCGGGGCCCAATACGCAGTATTTT
CASSSGLAGPNTQYF
>TRBJ2-1|TRBV9|NA|NA
TGTGCCAGCAGCGTATACGCGGGGAGCTCCTACAATGAGCAGTTCTTC
CASSVYAGSSYNEQFF
>TRBJ2-7|TRBV2|NA|NA
TGTGCCAGCAGGGTAATAGGCGACGAGCAGTACTTC
CASRVIGDEQYF
>TRBJ2-7|TRBV19|NA|TRBD2
TGTGCCAGTAGCCCGGGGGGTTGGTCCTACGAGCAGTACTTC
CASSPGGWSYEQYF